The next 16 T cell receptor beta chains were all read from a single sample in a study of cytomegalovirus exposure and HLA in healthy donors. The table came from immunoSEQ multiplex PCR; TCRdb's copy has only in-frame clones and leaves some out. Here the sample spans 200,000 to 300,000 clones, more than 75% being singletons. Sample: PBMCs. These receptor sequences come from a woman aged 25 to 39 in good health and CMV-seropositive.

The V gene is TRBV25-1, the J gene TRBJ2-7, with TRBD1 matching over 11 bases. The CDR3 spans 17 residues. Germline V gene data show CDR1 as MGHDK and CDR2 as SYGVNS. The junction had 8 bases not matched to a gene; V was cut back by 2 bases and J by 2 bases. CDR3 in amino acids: CASSETRTGGGPYEQYF. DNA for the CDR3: TGTGCCAGCAGTGAAACCAGGACAGGGGGCGGCCCCTACGAGCAGTACTTC.

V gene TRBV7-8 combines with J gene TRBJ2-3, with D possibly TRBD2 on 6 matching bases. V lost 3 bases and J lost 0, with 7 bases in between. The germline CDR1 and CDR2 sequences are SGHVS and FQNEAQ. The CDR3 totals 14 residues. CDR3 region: CASSFGSSTDTQYF. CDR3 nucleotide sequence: TGTGCCAGCAGCTTCGGGAGTAGCACAGATACGCAGTATTTT.

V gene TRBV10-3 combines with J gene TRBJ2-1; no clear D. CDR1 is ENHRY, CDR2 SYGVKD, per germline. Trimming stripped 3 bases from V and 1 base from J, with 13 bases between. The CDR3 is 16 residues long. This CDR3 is CAISDTETSSYNEQFF. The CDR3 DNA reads TGTGCCATCAGTGATACTGAGACAAGTTCCTACAATGAGCAGTTCTTC.

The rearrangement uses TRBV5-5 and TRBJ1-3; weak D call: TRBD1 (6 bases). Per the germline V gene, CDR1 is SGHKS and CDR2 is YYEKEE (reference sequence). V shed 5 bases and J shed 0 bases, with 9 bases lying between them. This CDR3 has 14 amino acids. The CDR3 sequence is CASSGTTSGNTIYF. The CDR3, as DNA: TGTGCCAGCAGTGGGACAACCTCTGGAAACACCATATATTTT.

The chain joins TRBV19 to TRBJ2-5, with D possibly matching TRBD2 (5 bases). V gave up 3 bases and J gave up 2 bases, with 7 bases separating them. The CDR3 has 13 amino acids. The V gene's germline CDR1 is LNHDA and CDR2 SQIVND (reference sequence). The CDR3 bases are TGTGCCAGTAGTATGAGGGCACAAGAGACCCAGTACTTC. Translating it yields CASSMRAQETQYF. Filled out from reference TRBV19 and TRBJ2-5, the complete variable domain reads DGGITQSPKYLFRKEGQNVTLSCEQNLNHDAMYWYRQDPGQGLRLIYYSQIVNDFQKGDIAEGYSVSREKKESFPLTVTSAQKNPTAFYLCASSMRAQETQYFGPGTRLLVL.

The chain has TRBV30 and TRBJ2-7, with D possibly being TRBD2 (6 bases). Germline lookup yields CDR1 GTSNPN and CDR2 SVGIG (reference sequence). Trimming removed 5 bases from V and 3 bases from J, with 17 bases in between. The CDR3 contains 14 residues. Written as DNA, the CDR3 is TGTGCCTGGGACCGCGGGCGGGGCTACTACGAGCAGTACTTC. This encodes CAWDRGRGYYEQYF.

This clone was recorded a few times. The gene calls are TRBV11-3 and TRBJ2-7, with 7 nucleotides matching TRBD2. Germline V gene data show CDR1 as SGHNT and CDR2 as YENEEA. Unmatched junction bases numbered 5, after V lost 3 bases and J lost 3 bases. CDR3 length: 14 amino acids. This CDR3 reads CASSFGRGSYEQYF. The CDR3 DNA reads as TGTGCCAGCAGCTTTGGGCGGGGGAGCTACGAGCAGTACTTC.

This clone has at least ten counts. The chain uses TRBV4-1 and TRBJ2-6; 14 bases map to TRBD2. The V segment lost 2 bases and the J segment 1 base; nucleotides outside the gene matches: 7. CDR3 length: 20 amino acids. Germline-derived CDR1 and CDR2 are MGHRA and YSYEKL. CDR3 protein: CASSQFGLAGGTSGANVLTF. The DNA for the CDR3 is TGCGCCAGCAGCCAATTTGGACTAGCGGGAGGAACGTCTGGGGCCAACGTCCTGACTTTC.

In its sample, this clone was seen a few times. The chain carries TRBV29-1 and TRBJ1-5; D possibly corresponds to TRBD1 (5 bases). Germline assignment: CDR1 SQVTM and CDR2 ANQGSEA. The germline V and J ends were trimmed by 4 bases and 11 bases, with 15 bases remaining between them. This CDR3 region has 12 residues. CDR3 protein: CSVAAGEGAQHF. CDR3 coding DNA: TGCAGCGTTGCCGCGGGGGAAGGAGCCCAGCATTTT.

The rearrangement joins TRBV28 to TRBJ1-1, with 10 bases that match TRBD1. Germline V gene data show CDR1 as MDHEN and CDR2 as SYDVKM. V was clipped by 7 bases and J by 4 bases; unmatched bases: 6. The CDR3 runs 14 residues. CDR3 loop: CASTTRDRGTEAFF. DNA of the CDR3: TGTGCCAGCACTACCCGGGACAGGGGCACTGAAGCTTTCTTT.

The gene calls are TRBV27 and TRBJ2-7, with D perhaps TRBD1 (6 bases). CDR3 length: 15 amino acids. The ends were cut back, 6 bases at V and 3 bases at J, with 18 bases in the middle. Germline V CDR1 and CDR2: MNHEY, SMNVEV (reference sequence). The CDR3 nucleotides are TGTGCCAGCAGCCTAGCACAGGGCCCATACTACGAGCAGTACTTC. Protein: CASSLAQGPYYEQYF.

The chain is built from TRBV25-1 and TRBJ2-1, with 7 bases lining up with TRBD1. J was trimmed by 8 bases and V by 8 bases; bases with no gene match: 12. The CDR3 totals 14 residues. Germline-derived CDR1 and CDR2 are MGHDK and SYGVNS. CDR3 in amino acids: CASARGGPFYEQFF. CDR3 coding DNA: TGTGCCAGCGCGAGAGGGGGCCCGTTTTATGAGCAGTTCTTC. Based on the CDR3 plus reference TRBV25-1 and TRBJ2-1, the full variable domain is EADIYQTPRYLVIGTGKKITLECSQTMGHDKMYWYQQDPGMELHLIHYSYGVNSTEKGDLSSESTVSRIRTEHFPLTLESARPSHTSQYLCASARGGPFYEQFFGPGTRLTVL.

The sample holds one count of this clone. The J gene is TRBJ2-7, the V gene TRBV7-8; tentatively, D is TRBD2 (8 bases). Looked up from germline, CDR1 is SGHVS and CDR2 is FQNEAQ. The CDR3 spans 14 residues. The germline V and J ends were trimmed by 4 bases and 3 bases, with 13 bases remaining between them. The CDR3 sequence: CASSSGGTDYEQYF. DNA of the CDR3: TGTGCCAGCAGCTCGGGGGGGACAGACTACGAGCAGTACTTC.

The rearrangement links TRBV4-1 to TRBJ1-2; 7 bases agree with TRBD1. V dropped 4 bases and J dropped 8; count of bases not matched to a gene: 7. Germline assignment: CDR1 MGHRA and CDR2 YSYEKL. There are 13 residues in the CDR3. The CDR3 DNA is TGCGCCAGCAGCCCCTATAACAGGGGCGGCTACACCTTC. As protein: CASSPYNRGGYTF.

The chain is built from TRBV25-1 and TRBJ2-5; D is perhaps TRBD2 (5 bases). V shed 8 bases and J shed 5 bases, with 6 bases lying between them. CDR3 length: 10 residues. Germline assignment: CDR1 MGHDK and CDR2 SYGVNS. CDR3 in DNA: TGTGCCAGCGGCGGGGAGACCCAGTACTTC. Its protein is CASGGETQYF.

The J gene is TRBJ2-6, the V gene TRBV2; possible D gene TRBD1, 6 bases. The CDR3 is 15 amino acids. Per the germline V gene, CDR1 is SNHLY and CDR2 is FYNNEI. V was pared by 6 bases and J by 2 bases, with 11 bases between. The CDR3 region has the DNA TGTGCCAGCAGAGAGGACAGACCTGGGGCCAACGTCCTGACTTTC. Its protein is CASREDRPGANVLTF.